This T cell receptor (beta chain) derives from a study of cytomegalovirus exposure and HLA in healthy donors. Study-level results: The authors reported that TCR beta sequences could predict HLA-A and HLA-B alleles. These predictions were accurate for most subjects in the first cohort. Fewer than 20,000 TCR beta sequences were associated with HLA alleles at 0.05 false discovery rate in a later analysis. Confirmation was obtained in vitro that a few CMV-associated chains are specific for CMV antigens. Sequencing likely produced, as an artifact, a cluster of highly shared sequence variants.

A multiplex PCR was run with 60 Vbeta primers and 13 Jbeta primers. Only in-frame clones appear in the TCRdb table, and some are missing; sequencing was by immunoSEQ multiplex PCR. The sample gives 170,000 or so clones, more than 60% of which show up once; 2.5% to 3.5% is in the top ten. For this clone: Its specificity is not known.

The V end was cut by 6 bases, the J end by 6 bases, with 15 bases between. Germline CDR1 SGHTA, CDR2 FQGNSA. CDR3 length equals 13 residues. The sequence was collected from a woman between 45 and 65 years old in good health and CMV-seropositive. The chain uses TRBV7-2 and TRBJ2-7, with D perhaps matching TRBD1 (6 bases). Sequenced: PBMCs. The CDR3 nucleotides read TGTGCCAGCAGGCTTACAGGGATTGGCGAGCAGTACTTC. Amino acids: CASRLTGIGEQYF.